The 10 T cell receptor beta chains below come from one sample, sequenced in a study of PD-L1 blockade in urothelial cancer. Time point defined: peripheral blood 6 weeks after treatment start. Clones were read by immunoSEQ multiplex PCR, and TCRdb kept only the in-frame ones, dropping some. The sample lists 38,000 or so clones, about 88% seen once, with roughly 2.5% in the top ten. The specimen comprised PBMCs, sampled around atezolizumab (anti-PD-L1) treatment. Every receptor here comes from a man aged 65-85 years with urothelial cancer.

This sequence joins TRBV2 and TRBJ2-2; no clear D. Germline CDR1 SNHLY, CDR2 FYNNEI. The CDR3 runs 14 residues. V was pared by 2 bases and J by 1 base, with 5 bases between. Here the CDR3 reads CASSEWQNTGELFF. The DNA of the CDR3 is TGTGCCAGCAGTGAATGGCAGAACACCGGGGAGCTGTTTTTT.

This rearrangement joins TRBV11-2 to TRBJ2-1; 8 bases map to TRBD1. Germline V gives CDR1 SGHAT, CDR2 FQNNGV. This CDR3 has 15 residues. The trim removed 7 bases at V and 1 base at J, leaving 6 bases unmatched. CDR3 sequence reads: CASTLDRGSYNEQFF. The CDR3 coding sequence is TGTGCCAGCACCCTAGACAGGGGATCCTACAATGAGCAGTTCTTC.

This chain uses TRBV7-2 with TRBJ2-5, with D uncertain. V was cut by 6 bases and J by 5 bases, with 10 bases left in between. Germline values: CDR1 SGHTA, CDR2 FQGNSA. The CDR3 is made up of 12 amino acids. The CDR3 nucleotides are TGTGCCAGCAGTCGGTTTCCTGAGACCCAGTACTTC. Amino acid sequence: CASSRFPETQYF.

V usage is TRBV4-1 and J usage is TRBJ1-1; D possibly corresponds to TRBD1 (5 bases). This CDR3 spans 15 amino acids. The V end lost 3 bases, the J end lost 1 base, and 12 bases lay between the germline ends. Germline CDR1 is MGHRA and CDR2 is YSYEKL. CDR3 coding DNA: TGCGCCAGCAGCCAGGACGTGGGGCAGAACACTGAAGCTTTCTTT. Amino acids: CASSQDVGQNTEAFF.

The CDR3: CASSSPVSSGRGSYEQYF. The CDR3 DNA reads as TGTGCCAGCAGTTCTCCCGTAAGCTCAGGGCGCGGCTCCTACGAGCAGTACTTC. The V and J genes are TRBV28 and TRBJ2-7; TRBD1 might be the D (5 bases). V gave up 4 bases and J gave up 0 bases, with 22 bases separating them. Germline V gene sequence: CDR1 MDHEN, CDR2 SYDVKM. The length of the CDR3 is 18 residues.

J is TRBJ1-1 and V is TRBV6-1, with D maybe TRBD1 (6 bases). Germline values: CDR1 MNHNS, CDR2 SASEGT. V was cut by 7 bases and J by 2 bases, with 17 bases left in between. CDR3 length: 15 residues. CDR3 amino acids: CASTLEGHGNTEAFF. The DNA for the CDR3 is TGTGCCAGCACCTTAGAGGGACACGGAAACACTGAAGCTTTCTTT.

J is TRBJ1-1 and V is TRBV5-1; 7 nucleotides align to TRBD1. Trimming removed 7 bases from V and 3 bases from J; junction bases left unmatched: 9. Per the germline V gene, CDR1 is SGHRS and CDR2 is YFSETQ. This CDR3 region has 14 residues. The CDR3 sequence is CASSTGTAHTEAFF. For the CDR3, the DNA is TGCGCCAGCTCGACCGGGACAGCTCACACTGAAGCTTTCTTT.

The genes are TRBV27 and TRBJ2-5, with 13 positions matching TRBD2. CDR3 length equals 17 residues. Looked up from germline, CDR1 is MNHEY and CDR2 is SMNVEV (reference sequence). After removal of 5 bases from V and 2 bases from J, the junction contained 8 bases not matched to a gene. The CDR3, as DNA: TGTGCCAGCAGTACAGGACTAGCGGGAGTGGGACAAGAGACCCAGTACTTC. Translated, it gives CASSTGLAGVGQETQYF.

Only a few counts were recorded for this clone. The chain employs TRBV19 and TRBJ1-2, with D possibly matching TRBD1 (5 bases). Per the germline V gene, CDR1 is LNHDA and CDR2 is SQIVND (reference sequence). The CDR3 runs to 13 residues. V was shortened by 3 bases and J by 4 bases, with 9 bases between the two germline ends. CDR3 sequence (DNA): TGTGCCAGTAGTATTAAGGGGTTCTATGGCTACACCTTC. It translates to CASSIKGFYGYTF. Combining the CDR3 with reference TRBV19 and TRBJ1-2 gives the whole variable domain DGGITQSPKYLFRKEGQNVTLSCEQNLNHDAMYWYRQDPGQGLRLIYYSQIVNDFQKGDIAEGYSVSREKKESFPLTVTSAQKNPTAFYLCASSIKGFYGYTFGSGTRLTVV.

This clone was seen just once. The CDR3, as DNA: TGTGCCAGCACCATGGAGGTGTGGGACGGGGAGCTGTTTTTT. Translating it yields CASTMEVWDGELFF. The chain has TRBV6-4 and TRBJ2-2; maybe TRBD2 (5 bases). The V and J ends lost 7 bases and 7 bases respectively, with 16 bases between them. The CDR3 has 14 amino acids. In germline, CDR1 is MRHNA, CDR2 SNTAGT.